This T cell receptor beta chain comes out of a study of shared clonotypes between healthy human individuals. Study findings and constraints: Blood was the sole source, and tissue repertoires probably differ. The study generally estimated greater richness for naive than memory subsets. Among non-shared clonotypes, generation probabilities were lower than among those shared by all four donors.

This clone was counted between two and nine times. What it recognizes is unknown. TCRdb's table, derived via immunoSEQ multiplex PCR, lists solely in-frame clones and lacks some. The sample carries around 1.1 million clones, 77% recorded once. The germline gives CDR1 MDHEN, CDR2 SYDVKM. Trimming left V 5 bases short and J 5 bases short, with 15 bases between. This CDR3 contains 14 residues. Sequencing was done on a sample of memory CD4+ T cells from PBMCs. Subset described: CD45RA-negative fraction. The TCR originated in a man between 18 and 29 years old in good health. Some clones in this sample may be carry-over from other donors' samples. The rearrangement links TRBV28 to TRBJ2-5, with a tentative D call TRBD1 (5 bases). The CDR3 coding sequence is TGTGCCAGCAGTGGCCAGGGTGGACGGGAGACCCAGTACTTC. This gives the protein CASSGQGGRETQYF.